The 15 T cell receptor beta chains below all came from one sample that was sequenced in a study of PD-1 blockade in classical Hodgkin lymphoma. Regarding time point: cycle 4 day 1 (C4D1), after 6 weeks of nivolumab. Brentuximab vedotin exposure varied among the patients, all of whom had relapsed after autologous stem cell transplantation. The data were produced by immunoSEQ multiplex PCR, yet TCRdb's version contains in-frame clones alone and is incomplete. Of around 50,000 clones listed, about three quarters are singletons. Material: peripheral blood mononuclear cells (PBMCs), obtained before the fourth cycle of nivolumab. These receptor sequences come from a human donor with classical Hodgkin lymphoma.

Comments on this clone: The same CDR3 can be traced to other DNA sequences in this sample. The chain carries TRBV9 and TRBJ2-2; no firm D call. V shed 0 bases and J shed 5 bases, with 5 bases lying between them. The germline V gene has CDR1 SGDLS and CDR2 YYNGEE. CDR3 length: 13 amino acids. CDR3 loop: CASSVVDTGELFF. CDR3 nucleotide sequence: TGTGCCAGCAGCGTAGTGGATACCGGGGAGCTGTTTTTT.

The chain carries TRBV6-6 and TRBJ2-5; a possible D gene is TRBD2 (6 bases). Trimming took off 7 bases at V and 5 bases at J, with 17 bases between the two ends. Germline V gene data show CDR1 as MNHNY and CDR2 as SVGAGI (reference sequence). CDR3 length equals 14 residues. The CDR3 spells CASNYAGGGETQYF. The CDR3, as DNA: TGTGCCAGCAACTACGCTGGTGGAGGGGAGACCCAGTACTTC.

This clone is categorized as medium-sized. The rearrangement links TRBV15 to TRBJ1-2; 7 nucleotides align to TRBD1. From germline, CDR1 is LNHNV and CDR2 YYDKDF (reference sequence). The CDR3 loop spans 14 amino acids. Losses at the gene ends were 9 bases for V and 0 bases for J; bases not matched to a gene: 7. In nucleotides, the CDR3 is TGTGCCACACGCCCGACAGGGACTAACTATGGCTACACCTTC. Amino acids: CATRPTGTNYGYTF.

The chain joins TRBV5-4 to TRBJ2-3, with D hard to call. The CDR3 runs 12 residues. Germline assignment: CDR1 SGHNT and CDR2 YYREEE (reference sequence). The V gene lost 3 bases and the J gene lost 6 bases, with 8 bases spanning the gap. The CDR3 protein is CASSYRADTQYF. As DNA, the CDR3 is TGTGCCAGCAGCTACAGAGCGGATACGCAGTATTTT.

V is TRBV28 and J is TRBJ2-7; 9 bases are a match to TRBD1. V lost 6 bases to trimming and J lost 2 bases; unmatched junction nucleotides: 5. The length of the CDR3 is 14 residues. Per germline, CDR1 MDHEN and CDR2 SYDVKM. Here the CDR3 DNA reads TGTGCCAGCAGCCCAGGGACAGGGACCTACGAGCAGTACTTC. It specifies CASSPGTGTYEQYF.

The chain is built from TRBV28 and TRBJ1-2, with 8 bases fitting TRBD1. This CDR3 is built from 13 residues. The trim removed 5 bases at V and 8 bases at J, leaving 7 bases unmatched. Germline-derived CDR1 and CDR2 are MDHEN and SYDVKM. The CDR3: CASSPDRVGGYTF. The CDR3 DNA reads TGTGCCAGCAGTCCGGACAGGGTAGGCGGCTACACCTTC.

As DNA, the CDR3 is TGTGCCAGCGGGGTGTCACAAGAGACCCAGTACTTC. As protein: CASGVSQETQYF. The J gene is TRBJ2-5, the V gene TRBV2; no clear D. Germline loops: CDR1 SNHLY, CDR2 FYNNEI. The CDR3 is 12 amino acids. Trimming pared 8 bases from V and 2 bases from J, leaving 9 bases between.

The chain is built from TRBV28 and TRBJ2-5, with D perhaps TRBD2 (5 bases). This CDR3 contains 16 residues. Germline CDR1 MDHEN, CDR2 SYDVKM. The V end lost 6 bases, the J end lost 4 bases, and 21 bases lay between the germline ends. DNA for the CDR3: TGTGCCAGCAGCCTGCCCGGTTCAGCGGCGGTAGAGACCCAGTACTTC. Amino acids: CASSLPGSAAVETQYF.

This clone was counted a few times. This sequence joins TRBV10-1 and TRBJ2-3; 10 bases are shared with TRBD2. Per germline, CDR1 WNHNN and CDR2 SYGVQD (reference sequence). V lost 5 bases and J lost 6; bases outside the gene matches: 11. The CDR3 loop spans 16 amino acids. CDR3 residues: CASSRGKLAGTDTQYF. As DNA, the CDR3 is TGCGCCAGCAGTCGGGGGAAACTAGCGGGAACGGATACGCAGTATTTT.

The chain recombines TRBV25-1 with TRBJ2-3; TRBD1 agrees at 8 bases. With 6 bases clipped from V and 2 bases from J, the junction kept 7 bases outside the gene matches. Germline CDR1 MGHDK, CDR2 SYGVNS. CDR3 length: 15 residues. The CDR3 nucleotides read TGTGCCAGCAGGGGGGACAGGTCGACCACAGATACGCAGTATTTT. Protein product: CASRGDRSTTDTQYF.

The chain recombines TRBV5-4 with TRBJ1-2; no reliable D call. CDR1 is SGHNT, CDR2 YYREEE, per germline (reference sequence). The length of the CDR3 is 15 residues. Trimming took off 1 base at V and 3 bases at J, with 13 bases between the two ends. CDR3 sequence reads: CASSLSVAGDYGYTF. CDR3 DNA: TGTGCCAGCAGCTTGTCAGTCGCGGGAGACTATGGCTACACCTTC.

The rearrangement links TRBV30 to TRBJ1-3, with D unresolved. Germline CDR1 reads GTSNPN; CDR2 reads SVGIG (reference sequence). Trimming shortened V by 3 bases and J by 0 bases, and 9 bases separated the two germline ends. CDR3 size: 14 residues. The CDR3, as DNA: TGTGCCTGGAGGGGCAGAGCCTCTGGAAACACCATATATTTT. Its protein is CAWRGRASGNTIYF.

The chain is built from TRBV12-2 and TRBJ2-5. TRBV12-2 is flagged as a pseudogene. This CDR3 contains 18 residues. The CDR3, as DNA: TGTGCAAGTCGCTTAGATGGTGCTAGTCCGGGACGCGAAGAGACCCAGTACTTC. Protein product: CASRLDGASPGREETQYF.

V gene TRBV19 combines with J gene TRBJ2-7; D might be TRBD1 (6 bases). The CDR3 loop spans 16 amino acids. The ends were cut back, 3 bases at V and 0 bases at J, with 15 bases in the middle. The germline V gene encodes CDR1 LNHDA and CDR2 SQIVND (reference sequence). In nucleotides, the CDR3 is TGTGCCAGTAGTATGGATACAGGGCTTAGCTCCTACGAGCAGTACTTC. The encoded protein is CASSMDTGLSSYEQYF.

The rearrangement uses TRBV5-1 and TRBJ2-1; the match to TRBD2 covers 8 bases. The CDR3 sequence is 13 residues long. J lost 12 bases, V lost 0 bases, and 5 bases had no gene match. Germline CDR1 and CDR2: SGHRS and YFSETQ. This CDR3 reads CASSLVTLAAQFF. The CDR3, as DNA: TGCGCCAGCAGCTTGGTTACACTAGCGGCGCAGTTCTTC. Full variable domain (remainder filled in from reference TRBV5-1 and TRBJ2-1): KAGVTQTPRYLIKTRGQQVTLSCSPISGHRSVSWYQQTPGQGLQFLFEYFSETQRNKGNFPGRFSGRQFSNSRSEMNVSTLELGDSALYLCASSLVTLAAQFFGPGTRLTVL.